Listed below are T cell receptor beta chains from one sample, sequenced in a study of T-cell memory formation after mild COVID-19. One entry per CDR3 protein results from TCRdb running MiXCR on the 5' RACE reads. The data show hundreds of thousands of distinct CDR3 sequences, with just over 20% seen just once and around 12% held by the top ten. Source material: PBMCs or a T cell subset sorted from them (not recorded which). The receptors stem from an adult woman who had mild COVID-19 (a few samples of this study predate the infection). Cell type and time point are not known. Each CDR3 is given with its conserved first and last residue. A D gene is named only where the DNA matches it firmly. Expanded clones get a size class; other rows say once, few or many, or leave the size out.

-	TRBV12-3/TRBV12-4	TRBJ2-1	TRBD2	CASSLASGSIFNEQFF	TGTGCCAGCAGTTTGGCAAGCGGGAGTATTTTCAATGAGCAGTTCTTC
few	TRBV5-8	TRBJ2-1	TRBD1	CASSLWGQGGNEQFF	TGTGCCAGCAGCTTGTGGGGACAGGGGGGTAATGAGCAGTTCTTC
-	TRBV6-1	TRBJ2-1	-	CASRLQGGTYNEQFF	TGTGCCAGCAGACTCCAGGGGGGGACCTACAATGAGCAGTTCTTC
-	TRBV5-1	TRBJ1-3	-	CASSPGTVTGNTIYF	TGCGCCAGCAGCCCAGGGACTGTTACTGGAAACACCATATATTTT
-	TRBV4-2	TRBJ2-1	TRBD2	CASSQVGTVGGLVNEQFF	TGTGCCAGCAGCCAAGTGGGGACGGTGGGAGGACTAGTCAATGAGCAGTTCTTC
-	TRBV27	TRBJ1-2	-	CASRAGQTPRGYTF	TGTGCCAGCAGGGCAGGACAGACGCCCAGGGGCTACACCTTC
-	TRBV5-6	TRBJ2-4	-	CASSLLGSRAKNIQYF	TGTGCCAGCAGCTTGTTAGGGTCGAGGGCCAAAAACATTCAGTACTTC
few	TRBV30	TRBJ2-2	-	CAWTQLTGELFF	TGTGCCTGGACGCAGCTCACCGGGGAGCTGTTTTTT
-	TRBV9	TRBJ2-1	TRBD2	CASSQQGTSANEQFF	TGTGCCAGCAGCCAACAAGGGACTAGCGCGAATGAGCAGTTCTTC
few	TRBV5-4	TRBJ2-1	TRBD2	CASSRSGGRDEQFF	TGTGCCAGCAGCCGGTCGGGAGGGCGTGATGAGCAGTTCTTC
-	TRBV4-2	TRBJ2-7	TRBD2	CASSPPASGLYEQYF	TGTGCCAGCAGCCCCCCCGCTAGCGGTCTATACGAGCAGTACTTC
few	TRBV15	TRBJ2-1	-	CATSRPRVDEQFF	TGTGCCACCAGCCGTCCTAGGGTGGATGAGCAGTTCTTC
-	TRBV3-1	TRBJ1-6	-	CASSQEGRLLHF	TGTGCCAGCAGCCAAGAAGGCCGATTACTCCACTTT
-	TRBV27	TRBJ2-2	-	CASSLDYSGELFF	TGTGCCAGCAGTTTAGATTATTCCGGGGAGCTGTTTTTT
-	TRBV6-2/TRBV6-3	TRBJ2-1	TRBD2	CASSFIAGPYNEQFF	TGTGCCAGCAGCTTCATAGCGGGACCCTACAATGAGCAGTTCTTC
few	TRBV6-5	TRBJ1-1	-	CASRDRGDTEAFF	TGTGCCAGCAGGGACCGGGGAGACACTGAAGCTTTCTTT
few	TRBV12-3/TRBV12-4	TRBJ2-3	TRBD2	CASTLSLAGAPTIPDTQYF	TGTGCCAGCACCCTATCCCTAGCGGGGGCCCCAACTATCCCAGATACGCAGTATTTT
few	TRBV29-1	TRBJ2-3	-	CSVSLTRSTDTQYF	TGCAGCGTCTCCCTGACTAGATCCACAGATACGCAGTATTTT
-	TRBV15	TRBJ1-5	TRBD1	CATSRKGSGTGHQPQHF	TGTGCCACCAGCCGAAAAGGATCCGGGACAGGGCATCAGCCCCAGCATTTT
few	TRBV7-3	TRBJ2-7	TRBD1	CASSLTVGTGSHEQYF	TGTGCCAGCAGCTTAACAGTTGGGACAGGGTCCCACGAGCAGTACTTC
few	TRBV20-1	TRBJ2-1	-	CSARDRASNEQFF	TGCAGTGCTAGAGATAGGGCCTCCAATGAGCAGTTCTTC
-	TRBV9	TRBJ2-7	-	CASSVTSSSAHEQYF	TGTGCCAGCAGCGTAACGTCTAGCAGTGCCCACGAGCAGTACTTC
few	TRBV29-1	TRBJ1-1	-	CSAVGLTEAFF	TGCAGCGCGGTAGGGTTAACAGAAGCTTTCTTT
few	TRBV7-2	TRBJ1-2	-	CASNLLSTGNYGYTF	TGTGCCAGCAACTTACTCAGTACGGGAAACTATGGCTACACCTTC
few	TRBV6-5	TRBJ2-1	TRBD1	CASSPGQGTNEQFF	TGTGCCAGCAGTCCGGGACAGGGGACAAATGAGCAGTTCTTC
-	TRBV7-9	TRBJ1-2	-	CASSLAPGKGYTF	TGTGCCAGCAGCTTAGCGCCAGGAAAGGGCTACACCTTC
-	TRBV20-1	TRBJ1-1	-	CSARLPLMNTEAFF	TGCAGTGCTAGACTGCCACTCATGAACACTGAAGCTTTCTTT
few	TRBV7-2	TRBJ2-6	-	CASSLRTTGANVLTF	TGTGCCAGCAGCTTAAGAACTACTGGGGCCAACGTCCTGACTTTC
few	TRBV5-1	TRBJ2-6	TRBD2	CASSYTSGSNSGANVLTF	TGCGCCAGCAGCTACACTAGCGGGAGTAACTCTGGGGCCAACGTCCTGACTTTC
-	TRBV10-3	TRBJ2-7	TRBD1	CAISATGTREQYF	TGTGCCATCAGTGCGACAGGGACAAGGGAGCAGTACTTC
many	TRBV12-3/TRBV12-4	TRBJ2-2	TRBD1	CASSRRDRGGELFF	TGTGCCAGCAGCCGCCGGGACAGGGGTGGGGAGCTGTTTTTT
-	TRBV5-1	TRBJ1-2	-	CASSFQGETTVYGYTF	TGCGCCAGCAGCTTCCAGGGAGAGACCACCGTTTATGGCTACACCTTC
few	TRBV19	TRBJ1-3	-	CASSQGQGPGNTIYF	TGTGCCAGTAGTCAAGGGCAGGGACCTGGAAACACCATATATTTT